A single sample gave rise to the 24 T cell receptor beta chains below, sequenced in a study of glioma-infiltrating T cells. TCR alpha and beta CDR3 regions were amplified from RNA using iRepertoire nested multiplex PCR. TCRdb reprocessed the multiplex PCR reads via MiXCR and lists one record per CDR3 protein. This table has about 380,000 distinct CDR3 sequences, 41% appearing once. The sample comprised glioma tissue, nonneoplastic brain tissue, or PBMCs (not recorded which). The receptors come from a human donor with low-grade glioma or glioblastoma, undergoing nonglioma brain surgery, or in good health (not recorded which).

Concerning this clonotype itself: A junction end diverges from the germline sequence, so it may reflect a read error. V gene TRBV6-2 or TRBV6-3 combines with J gene TRBJ2-5; D perhaps matches TRBD2 (6 bases). Germline V gene lookup returns CDR1 MNHEY and CDR2 SVGEGT. The CDR3 has 15 amino acids. CDR3 sequence (DNA): TGTGCCAGCAGCGCCCTGGGGGGTCCCGGAGAGACCCTGTACTTC. Its translation: CASSALGGPGETLYF.

A remark on this clonotype: A much larger clone lies a single base off, so this may be a read error. The V gene is TRBV20-1, the J gene TRBJ1-5; D is unresolved. In germline, CDR1 is DFQATT, CDR2 SNEGSKA (reference sequence). CDR3 length: 14 residues. V lost 3 bases and J 5 bases, leaving 14 bases between the germline ends. CDR3 bases: TGCAGTGCTAGTGATTGGCAGTCCGATCAGCCCCAGCATTTT. It translates to CSASDWQSDQPQHF.

The chain has TRBV29-1 and TRBJ2-3; unclear D gene. The CDR3 length is 12 residues. Trimming took 2 bases from V and 2 from J, leaving 5 bases between them. The germline CDR1 and CDR2 sequences are SQVTM and ANQGSEA. CDR3 in DNA: TGCAGCGTTGAACAAAACACAGATACGCAGTATTTT. Translation: CSVEQNTDTQYF.

This clonotype has more than one count but fewer than ten. This sequence joins TRBV4-2 and TRBJ1-5; D call uncertain. CDR1 LGHNA and CDR2 YNFKEQ come from the germline V gene. The CDR3 is 16 residues long. Trimming took off 0 bases at V and 4 bases at J, with 13 bases between the two ends. The CDR3, as DNA: TGTGCCAGCAGCCAAGACCGTAGTGGGCCAAATCAGCCCCAGCATTTT. Translated, it gives CASSQDRSGPNQPQHF.

The gene calls are TRBV29-1 and TRBJ2-7; TRBD1 aligns across 9 bases. Germline-derived CDR1 and CDR2 are SQVTM and ANQGSEA. With 3 bases clipped from V and 8 bases from J, the junction kept 8 bases outside the gene matches. There are 13 residues in the CDR3. The CDR3 DNA follows: TGCAGCGTTGAGTCGGGACAGGGTGCCCAGCAGTACTTC. This encodes CSVESGQGAQQYF.

The rearrangement links TRBV28 to TRBJ2-7, with 8 bases matching TRBD2. Germline loops: CDR1 MDHEN, CDR2 SYDVKM. With V trimmed by 3 bases and J by 5 bases, 6 bases remained unmatched. The CDR3 contains 14 residues. CDR3 DNA sequence: TGTGCCAGCAGTTTTATGGCGGGAGGTAACGAGCAGTACTTC. This encodes CASSFMAGGNEQYF.

Points on this clonotype: Possible read error: a much larger clone is one base away. This chain uses TRBV6-1 with TRBJ2-1; D is unresolved. Trimming cost V 8 bases and J 10 bases, with 24 bases left between them. Germline loops: CDR1 MNHNS, CDR2 SASEGT. CDR3 length: 15 amino acids. CDR3 bases: TGTGCCAGCTACCGCCGACTTGCCCCTGCCAAAGAGCAGTTCTTC. It translates to CASYRRLAPAKEQFF.

As to this clonotype: It may be a read error: a sequence one base away is much more abundant. J is TRBJ2-3 and V is TRBV3-1; possible D gene TRBD2, 5 bases. The CDR3 is made up of 15 amino acids. Germline loops: CDR1 LGHDT, CDR2 YNNKEL (reference sequence). The CDR3 sequence: CASSVESSPTDTEYF. The DNA for the CDR3 is TGTGCCAGCAGTGTGGAATCTAGCCCCACAGATACGGAGTATTTT.

This clonotype was counted only a few times. J is TRBJ2-5 and V is TRBV7-2, with D perhaps matching TRBD2 (6 bases). The CDR3 covers 17 residues. CDR1 is SGHTA, CDR2 FQGNSA, per germline. Trimming shortened V by 1 base and J by 2 bases, and 17 bases separated the two germline ends. For the CDR3, the DNA is TGTGCCAGCAGCTTAGGGGCGGTTGGGAGCGGGCAAGAGACCCAGTACTTC. Amino acids: CASSLGAVGSGQETQYF. The whole variable domain, filled in from reference TRBV7-2 and TRBJ2-5, reads GAGVSQSPSNKVTEKGKDVELRCDPISGHTALYWYRQSLGQGLEFLIYFQGNSAPDKSGLPSDRFSAERTGGSVSTLTIQRTQQEDSAVYLCASSLGAVGSGQETQYFGPGTRLLVL.

This clonotype was counted at least ten times. The chain links TRBV15 to TRBJ1-1; D unclear. This CDR3 is 14 amino acids long. The V gene lost 5 bases and the J gene lost 1 base, with 11 bases spanning the gap. The germline gives CDR1 LNHNV, CDR2 YYDKDF (reference sequence). The CDR3 loop is CATSLYNRNTEAFF. CDR3 nucleotide sequence: TGTGCCACCAGCCTTTATAATCGGAACACTGAAGCTTTCTTT.

The chain couples TRBV6-5 to TRBJ2-1; no clear D. There are 15 residues in the CDR3. Trimming removed 4 bases from V and 8 bases from J, with 18 bases in between. From germline, CDR1 is MNHEY and CDR2 SVGAGI. CDR3 DNA sequence: TGTGCCAGCAGTTTCCGCGGCTCCTACGTTGATGAGCAGTTCTTC. Translating it yields CASSFRGSYVDEQFF.

The sample holds a few counts of this clonotype. The chain uses TRBV2 and TRBJ2-1, with 10 bases that match TRBD2. CDR3 size: 11 residues. Trimming removed 7 bases from V and 15 bases from J; junction bases left unmatched: 6. Germline CDR1 is SNHLY and CDR2 is FYNNEI. In DNA form, the CDR3 reads TGTGCCAGCAACACCGGGACTAGCGTGTTCTTC. Its translation: CASNTGTSVFF.

The chain is built from TRBV18 and TRBJ1-1; D not resolved. CDR3 length: 14 residues. The V gene lost 0 bases and the J gene lost 5 bases, with 10 bases spanning the gap. Germline V CDR1 and CDR2: KGHSH, LQKENI. As DNA, the CDR3 is TGTGCCAGCTCACCACCTCTGCGAGGTACTGAAGCTTTCTTT. Translated, it gives CASSPPLRGTEAFF. Using reference TRBV18 and TRBJ1-1 for the parts outside the CDR3, the full variable domain is NAGVMQNPRHLVRRRGQEARLRCSPMKGHSHVYWYRQLPEEGLKFMVYLQKENIIDESGMPKERFSAEFPKEGPSILRIQQVVRGDSAAYFCASSPPLRGTEAFFGQGTRLTVV.

The table lists this clonotype with a count of one. Germline is not matched at one junction end, which may reflect a read error. This sequence joins TRBV7-2 and TRBJ2-1; TRBD1 agrees at 7 bases. The CDR3 runs 15 residues. Germline CDR1 reads SGHTA; CDR2 reads FQGNSA. The CDR3: CASSPTDRPPHEQFF. In DNA form, the CDR3 reads TGCGCCAGCAGCCCGACGGACAGGCCTCCGCATGAGCAGTTCTTC.

This clonotype was counted between two and nine times. This sequence joins TRBV4-2 and TRBJ2-7; 8 bases match TRBD1. The CDR3 extends over 16 amino acids. J lost 4 bases, V lost 3 bases, and 11 bases had no gene match. Germline lookup yields CDR1 LGHNA and CDR2 YNFKEQ. CDR3 DNA sequence: TGTGCCAGCAGCCACAATCTTGGACAGGGAAGATACGAGCAGTACTTC. Amino acid sequence: CASSHNLGQGRYEQYF.

The V call is TRBV2, the J call TRBJ2-2, with D uncertain. This CDR3 contains 14 residues. The V gene lost 0 bases and the J gene lost 4 bases, with 6 bases spanning the gap. Germline V lookup: CDR1 SNHLY, CDR2 FYNNEI. The CDR3 region has the DNA TGTGCCAGCAGTGAAGCAGGACGCACCGGGGAGCTGTTTTTT. Translated: CASSEAGRTGELFF.

This clonotype was picked up many times. This chain connects TRBV7-2 to TRBJ2-7; TRBD2 matches at 7 bases. The CDR3 sequence is 14 residues long. Germline CDR1 and CDR2: SGHTA and FQGNSA. With V trimmed by 3 bases and J by 7 bases, 9 bases remained unmatched. The CDR3 sequence is CASSFRRESGEQYF. CDR3 in DNA: TGTGCCAGCAGCTTTAGGCGGGAGAGTGGGGAGCAGTACTTC.

Note on this clonotype: Being one base from a much bigger clone, this may be a read error. The V gene is TRBV20-1, the J gene TRBJ2-1; TRBD2 matches at 9 bases. Germline CDR1 reads DFQATT; CDR2 reads SNEGSKA (reference sequence). The CDR3 is made up of 13 amino acids. The V segment lost 8 bases and the J segment 6 bases; nucleotides outside the gene matches: 8. The CDR3 DNA reads as TGCAGTTCCTTTAGTAGCGGGAGCAATGAGCAGTTCTTC. Amino acid sequence: CSSFSSGSNEQFF.

This clonotype occurred once. V is TRBV20-1 and J is TRBJ1-5; 8 nucleotides line up with TRBD1. This CDR3 spans 16 amino acids. Germline-derived CDR1 and CDR2 are DFQATT and SNEGSKA (reference sequence). V shed 4 bases and J 5 bases; nucleotides not matched to a gene: 13. CDR3 region: CSAKDRVNFGYQPQHF. Written as DNA, the CDR3 is TGCAGTGCTAAGGACAGGGTAAATTTTGGCTATCAGCCCCAGCATTTT.

With respect to this clonotype: Since a much larger clone is just one base distant, this may be a read error. This chain uses TRBV27 with TRBJ1-6, with 7 positions matching TRBD1. The CDR3 consists of 16 residues. Germline assignment: CDR1 MNHEY and CDR2 SMNVEV (reference sequence). The CDR3 loop reads CASSLRTGSYNSPPHF. In DNA form, the CDR3 reads TGTGCCAGCAGTTTACGGACAGGCTCCTATAATTCACCCCCCCACTTT.

The chain joins TRBV4-3 to TRBJ2-7; D unresolved. The length of the CDR3 is 14 residues. Trimming took off 1 base at V and 3 bases at J, with 10 bases between the two ends. Germline CDR1 LGHNA, CDR2 YSLEER. The CDR3 reads CASSQGPQNYEQYF. The CDR3 nucleotides are TGCGCCAGCAGCCAAGGGCCGCAAAACTACGAGCAGTACTTC.

There are a few counts of this clonotype. This chain joins TRBV24-1 and TRBJ2-1, with D perhaps assigned TRBD1 or TRBD2 (5 bases each). There are 17 residues in the CDR3. The V gene's germline CDR1 is KGHDR and CDR2 SFDVKD. The ends were cut back, 0 bases at V and 2 bases at J, with 13 bases in the middle. Written as DNA, the CDR3 is TGTGCCACCAGTGATTTGTCGAGAGGGGCAGCCTACAATGAGCAGTTCTTC. Its protein product is CATSDLSRGAAYNEQFF.

Many counts were recorded for this clonotype. The J gene is TRBJ2-1, the V gene TRBV6-1; the match to TRBD2 covers 7 bases. The CDR3 consists of 14 residues. The J segment lost 0 bases and the V segment lost 8 bases, leaving 4 bases of the junction unmatched. Germline CDR1 and CDR2: MNHNS and SASEGT. Here the CDR3 DNA reads TGTGCCAGCGCCTGGACTAGCTCCTACAATGAGCAGTTCTTC. This gives the protein CASAWTSSYNEQFF.

In this sample, this clonotype turned up many times. V gene TRBV6-1 combines with J gene TRBJ1-2, with no clear D. V shed 2 bases and J shed 4 bases, with 17 bases lying between them. Germline assignment: CDR1 MNHNS and CDR2 SASEGT. The CDR3 length is 16 residues. The CDR3 coding sequence is TGTGCCAGCAGTGAAACTGGGCAACGACCGCTCTATGGCTACACCTTC. This translates into CASSETGQRPLYGYTF.